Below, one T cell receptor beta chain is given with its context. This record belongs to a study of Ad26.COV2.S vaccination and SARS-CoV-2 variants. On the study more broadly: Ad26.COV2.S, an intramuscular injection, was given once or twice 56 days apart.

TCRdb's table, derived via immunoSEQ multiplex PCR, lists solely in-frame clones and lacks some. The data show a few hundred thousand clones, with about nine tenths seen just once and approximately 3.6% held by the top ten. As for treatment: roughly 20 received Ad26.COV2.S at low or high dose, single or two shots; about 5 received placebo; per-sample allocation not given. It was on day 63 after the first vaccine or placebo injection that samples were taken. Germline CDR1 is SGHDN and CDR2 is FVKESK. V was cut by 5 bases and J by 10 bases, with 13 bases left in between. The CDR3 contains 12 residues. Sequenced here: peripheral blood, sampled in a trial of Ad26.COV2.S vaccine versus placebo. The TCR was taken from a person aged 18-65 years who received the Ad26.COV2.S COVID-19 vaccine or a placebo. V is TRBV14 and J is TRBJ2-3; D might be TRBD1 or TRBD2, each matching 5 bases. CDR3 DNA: TGTGCCAGCAGCTACTGGGGGATCTCGCAGTATTTT. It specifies CASSYWGISQYF.